This T cell receptor (beta chain) was recorded in a study of regulatory T cells in long-lasting Graves disease (dated by TCRdb to the early 2020s). A note on the overall study: Newly diagnosed Graves' disease patients had taken antithyroid drugs for less than 3 months. The study was conducted in China and was registered as a clinical trial. Patients with persistent Graves' disease were compared with patients with newly diagnosed Graves' disease using TCR sequencing and RNA sequencing of peripheral blood. A total of 33 samples underwent TCR sequencing, from roughly 13 patients with persistent Graves' disease and 20 or so patients with newly diagnosed Graves' disease. The paper as a whole reports these results and caveats: Preferential use of TRBV28, TRBJ1-2 and TRBJ2-5 was observed in persistent disease, whereas TRBV20-1 and TRBJ2-1 were favored in newly diagnosed disease. Patients with persistent disease shared more public clonotypes (about 2,700) than newly diagnosed patients did (more than 900). The small sample size was acknowledged by the authors as a limitation that may reduce accuracy. Compared with newly diagnosed patients, patients with persistent Graves' disease had lower TCR Shannon entropy and fewer highly expanded clones, which suggests clonal expansion. Because the primary lesion, thyroid tissue, could not be accessed, the study looked at peripheral blood alone. Only the TCR beta chain was sequenced and analyzed.

Explained via the paper, the time point label denotes: newly diagnosed GD, antithyroid drugs for less than 3 months. RNA was extracted from PBMCs in TRIzol for both TCR sequencing and RNA sequencing. The diagnosis of Graves' disease was made according to American Thyroid Association guidelines. Patients for the study were recruited at an endocrinology department in Xi'an, China. Each patient gave around 9.2 milliliters of peripheral blood, collected in an EDTA anticoagulant tube. PBMCs were isolated by Ficoll Paque Plus density gradient separation without further T cell sorting. An Agilent 2100 Bioanalyzer and agarose gel were used to check RNA quality, while a NanoDrop 2000 measured RNA concentration. Libraries were made using multiplex PCR. TCRdb shows the sequencer as Illumina HiSeq 4000. To build TCR beta libraries, CDR3 regions were amplified by Arm-PCR using iRepertoire HTBI primers. PCR products were gel purified before sequencing. The published analysis was carried out like this. Gene usage analysis of CDR3 amino acid clonotypes used the approximately 56 TRBV and about 15 TRBJ segments found across samples. COPE and FqMerger were used to merge filtered high-quality paired reads into contigs. BLAST was used to align contigs to IMGT TRBV, TRBD and TRBJ reference genes, with CDR3 defined following IMGT. Clonotypes above 0.1% frequency were classified as highly expanded clones. Shannon entropy was used to measure repertoire diversity, and the Gini coefficient was used to measure V-J evenness. Public clonotypes were defined as clonotypes shared by more than one individual. The raw public data were reprocessed by TCRdb itself: fastp quality trimming at Q25, MiXCR clonotype calling, in-frame beta chains only. Merged by CDR3 protein, the rows form single entries marked with the most common genes and DNA. Clone size and V and J calls follow TCRdb, not the original study. Counted in this sample were roughly 420,000 distinct CDR3 sequences; 14% of them appeared once. Of the sample, around a sixth is held by the ten largest clones.

Worth noting for this clonotype: What antigen it recognizes has not been identified. One base away there is no much larger clone; base qualities are not given.

Taken from the germline V gene (reference sequence), the CDR1 and CDR2 loops are SEHNR and FQNEAQ. The CDR3 numbers 14 residues from cysteine through phenylalanine. CDR3 DNA only is kept here, 42 bases in frame from base 1. The junction shows trimming of 4 bases on V and 0 bases on J, plus 9 bases between the germline ends. These sequences were also reported in another study, on T cells in Graves' hyperthyroidism and ophthalmopathy. As the second paper documents: Graves' hyperthyroidism was defined as stable when no progression to ophthalmopathy occurred over 18 months of follow-up. Hyperthyroidism patients were aged 18 to 65 years and newly diagnosed, with disease duration of less than 2 months. Any patient with an uncontrolled infection, another autoimmune disease, pregnancy or lactation was excluded. Clinical symptoms, serum thyroxine and TRAb, thyroid ultrasound, and orbital computed tomography formed the basis for the diagnoses. A first-round RT-PCR of the TCR CDR3 used the HTBI primer set with the Qiagen OneStep RT-PCR kit. Blood samples also contained most of the expanded thyroid clonotypes (frequency above 0.001), which suggests that blood repertoires may reflect thyroid immune responses. Ophthalmopathy was separated from stable hyperthyroidism by a 13 V-J signature model, with around 90% sensitivity and 81% to 82% specificity obtained in cross-validation and 80%/75% obtained in testing. In validation, the model predicted progression to ophthalmopathy with approximately 70% sensitivity and 72.22% specificity, a median of about 6.7 months before onset. TCR V-J signatures able to tell the groups apart were searched for in a discovery cohort of about a hundred patients, of whom over 40 had Graves' ophthalmopathy and 55 to 65 had stable Graves' hyperthyroidism. Prospective prediction of ophthalmopathy was tested in an independent validation cohort consisting of some 20 hyperthyroidism patients and around 16 patients who later progressed to ophthalmopathy. The 100 or so discovery patients were randomly divided into training and test sets at a 7:3 ratio. Thyroid tissue and blood T-cell repertoires from about six Graves' hyperthyroidism patients were also compared in the study. Once sampling was done, hyperthyroidism patients were given methimazole at a starting dose of 30 mg daily, whereas ophthalmopathy patients were given high-dose intravenous methylprednisolone. Libraries were constructed in a second round of multiplex PCR, after which size selection and purification were carried out. Libraries were sequenced paired-end with 100 bp reads on an Illumina HiSeq2000. Raw data were processed with SOAPnuke, discarding reads with adapters, uncalled bases, mean Phred below 15, or no exact constant-primer or identifier match. High-quality paired reads were merged using COPE v1.2.5, and each unique nucleotide sequence was defined as a clonotype. Clonotypes were aligned to IMGT TRBV, TRBD and TRBJ reference segments using MiTCR v1.1. Analysis was restricted to V-J combinations with a frequency above 0.0001, which covered about 99% of repertoires. The TCS score was defined as F50 (clonal expansion) divided by E x V (chaos), with BLOSUM62-based TCRdist calculated between CDR3 peptides within each V-J. Welch's t-statistics and random forest reduced 450 to 600 V-J features to about 13, which were used in a naive Bayes classifier (R e1071). No statistical method was used to fix the sample size in advance, and group allocation was not hidden from the investigators. According to the paper, TCR Vbeta CDR3 sequencing was carried out on 120 to 150 peripheral blood samples, which came from about 45 ophthalmopathy, approximately 78 hyperthyroidism and roughly 17 progressor patients.

The origin of this receptor is a woman aged 45-65 years with Graves disease. Donor details come from another sample of the same person, matched by shared clones. The V and J segments used are TRBV7-9 and TRBJ1-1, with the D gene call left open. This material consisted of peripheral blood mononuclear cells (PBMCs), taken at new diagnosis, from a patient treated with antithyroid drugs. The nucleotide sequence is given as TGTGCCAGCAGCTCCTACACTGTGAACACTGAAGCTTTCTTT. This encodes CASSSYTVNTEAFF.